This is a list of T cell receptor beta chains from one sample in a study of T-cell reconstitution after alpha-beta-depleted transplantation in children. In TCRdb, the PCR reads were re-called with MiXCR into one record per CDR3 protein. This table holds around 440,000 distinct CDR3 sequences, 10% found once. The sequencing here drew on PBMCs, taken before TCRalphabeta/CD19-depleted stem cell transplant. The receptors stem from a child aged 2-15 years with inherited bone marrow failure, due to receive a stem cell transplant. The CDR3 runs from the conserved cysteine through the conserved F or W. A D gene is named only where the DNA matches it firmly. Clone size is given for some rows only: seen once, a few or many times, or a class if the clone is expanded.

v_call,j_call,clone_size,d_call,cdr3_nt,cdr3_aa
TRBV29-1,TRBJ1-1,many,.,TGCAGCGCCCAACCCTTACGTCAAACCGGCGATTTCTTT,CSAQPLRQTGDFF
TRBV20-1,TRBJ2-5,.,TRBD2,TGCAGTGCTAATGGCCTAGCGGGAAGGATCTCCCAAGAGACCCAGTACTTC,CSANGLAGRISQETQYF
TRBV29-1,TRBJ2-6,many,.,TGCAGCGTTGAACTGGGACGGAACTCTGGGGCCAACGTCCTGACTTTC,CSVELGRNSGANVLTF
TRBV11-2,TRBJ2-2,.,TRBD1,TGTGCCAGCAGGGGACAGGGGGGGATCGCGAACACCGGGGAGCTGTTTTTT,CASRGQGGIANTGELFF
TRBV5-1,TRBJ2-7,many,.,TGCGCCAGCAGCTCGTTCAAGGGCAGGGCGGGCGAGCAGTACTTC,CASSSFKGRAGEQYF
TRBV6-6,TRBJ1-5,many,.,TGTGCCAGCAGTTACATGCTGGGTCAGCCCCAGCATTTT,CASSYMLGQPQHF
TRBV27,TRBJ2-1,many,TRBD2,TGTGCCAGCAGTTCGGGGGTAACTAGCGGGGTCAATGAGCAGTTCTTC,CASSSGVTSGVNEQFF
TRBV12-3/TRBV12-4,TRBJ2-1,many,.,TGTGCCAGCAGTGTCCCCGGATGGGCGCCTGAGCAGTTCTTC,CASSVPGWAPEQFF
TRBV6-2/TRBV6-3,TRBJ2-7,many,.,TGTGCCAGCACCCCGGCGGGGAACGAGCAGTACTTC,CASTPAGNEQYF
TRBV4-2,TRBJ2-7,many,.,TGTGCCAGCAGCCAAGATCGATCGGGGCAGGAGAGCTCCTACGAGCAGTACTTC,CASSQDRSGQESSYEQYF
TRBV20-1,TRBJ2-3,many,.,TGCAGTGCCTCCTATGACCGATCAGATACGCAGTATTTT,CSASYDRSDTQYF
TRBV24-1,TRBJ2-1,many,.,TGTGCCACCAGTGATTCTAATACAATGAAGCAGTTCTTC,CATSDSNTMKQFF
TRBV20-1,TRBJ1-2,many,TRBD1,TGCAGTGCTAGAGTGCGGGACAGGGGTGGCTACACCTTC,CSARVRDRGGYTF
TRBV15,TRBJ1-5,many,.,TGTGCCACCAGCAGGACAGGACTAAATCAGCCCCAGCATTTT,CATSRTGLNQPQHF
TRBV7-6,TRBJ1-1,many,TRBD1,TGTGCCAGCAGCTGGGGGCAGGGGGGGAACACTGAAGCTTTCTTT,CASSWGQGGNTEAFF
TRBV29-1,TRBJ2-7,many,TRBD2,TGCAGCGTTGAAAAACTAGCGGGAGACGCACCGATCTACGAGCAGTACTTC,CSVEKLAGDAPIYEQYF
TRBV27,TRBJ2-2,many,.,TGTGCCAGCAGTTTCAATCAAGGCGGCACCGGGGAGCTGTTTTTT,CASSFNQGGTGELFF
TRBV15,TRBJ2-5,many,TRBD2,TGTGCCACCAGCACTCTGGGGGGTAGCGGGAGCGCAGAGACCCAGTACTTC,CATSTLGGSGSAETQYF
TRBV12-3/TRBV12-4,TRBJ1-5,many,TRBD1,TGTGCCAGCAGTCGACAGGGGTATCAGCCCCAGCATTTT,CASSRQGYQPQHF
TRBV4-3,TRBJ2-5,many,.,TGCGCCAGCAGCCCCAGTCCAGGACCTTCCCACTTAGGGACCCAGTACTTC,CASSPSPGPSHLGTQYF